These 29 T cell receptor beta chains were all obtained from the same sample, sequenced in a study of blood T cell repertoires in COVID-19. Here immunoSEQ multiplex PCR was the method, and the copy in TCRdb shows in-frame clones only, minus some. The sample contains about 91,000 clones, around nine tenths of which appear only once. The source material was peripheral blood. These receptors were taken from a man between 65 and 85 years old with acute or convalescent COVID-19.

In DNA form, the CDR3 reads TGTGCCAGTAGCCAAGGACAGGGGCGATCGTTAGCCAAAAACATTCAGTACTTC. Its protein is CASSQGQGRSLAKNIQYF. V is TRBV19 and J is TRBJ2-4; 9 nucleotides line up with TRBD1. The germline CDR1 and CDR2 sequences are LNHDA and SQIVND (reference sequence). J lost 0 bases, V lost 6 bases, and 12 bases had no gene match. The CDR3 loop spans 18 amino acids.

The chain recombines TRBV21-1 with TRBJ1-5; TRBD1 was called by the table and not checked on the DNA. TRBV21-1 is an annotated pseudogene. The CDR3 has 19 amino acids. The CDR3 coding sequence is TGTGCCAGCAGCAAAACCCTCCCACAAGGGGGCCCACCTTATCAGCCCCAGCATTTT. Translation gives CASSKTLPQGGPPYQPQHF.

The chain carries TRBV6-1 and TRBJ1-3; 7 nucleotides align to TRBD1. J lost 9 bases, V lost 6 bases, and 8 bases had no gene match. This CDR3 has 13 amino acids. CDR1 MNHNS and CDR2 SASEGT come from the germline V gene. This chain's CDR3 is CASSFTGDGTIYF. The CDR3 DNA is TGTGCCAGCAGCTTCACAGGGGACGGCACCATATATTTT.

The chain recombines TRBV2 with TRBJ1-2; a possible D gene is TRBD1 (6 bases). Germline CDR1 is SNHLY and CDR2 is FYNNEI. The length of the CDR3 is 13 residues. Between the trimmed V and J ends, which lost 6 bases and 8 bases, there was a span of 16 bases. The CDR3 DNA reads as TGTGCCAGCAGGACCAGGACAGACAGCGGCTACACCTTC. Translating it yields CASRTRTDSGYTF.

CDR3: CASSYLGVDTEAFF. CDR3 sequence (DNA): TGTGCCAGCAGTTACCTGGGCGTGGACACTGAAGCTTTCTTT. This chain joins TRBV6-5 and TRBJ1-1, with D unclear. CDR3 length: 14 amino acids. CDR1 is MNHEY and CDR2 is SVGAGI in the germline V gene. Deletions cut 2 bases from V and 3 bases from J, with 10 bases between.

The CDR3 DNA reads TGTGCCAGCAGTGAGGGTGAGGGAGGGATCTATGGCTACACCTTC. This translates into CASSEGEGGIYGYTF. The chain employs TRBV6-1 and TRBJ1-2; D is unresolved. Germline V lookup: CDR1 MNHNS, CDR2 SASEGT. The V end lost 3 bases, the J end lost 4 bases, and 15 bases lay between the germline ends. The CDR3 has 15 residues.

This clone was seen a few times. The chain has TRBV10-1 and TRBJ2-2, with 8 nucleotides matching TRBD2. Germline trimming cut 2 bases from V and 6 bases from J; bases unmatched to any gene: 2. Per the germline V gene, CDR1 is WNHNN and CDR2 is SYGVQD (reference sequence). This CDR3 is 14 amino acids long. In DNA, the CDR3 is TGCGCCAGCAGTGAGGGACTAGCCGCCGGGGAGCTGTTTTTT. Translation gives CASSEGLAAGELFF.

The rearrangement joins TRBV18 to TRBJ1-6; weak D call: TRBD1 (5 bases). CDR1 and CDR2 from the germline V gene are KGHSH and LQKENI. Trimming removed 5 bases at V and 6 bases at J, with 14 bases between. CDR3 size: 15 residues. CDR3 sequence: CASSERGDSNSPLHF. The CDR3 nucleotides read TGTGCCAGCTCAGAACGGGGGGATAGTAATTCACCCCTCCACTTT.

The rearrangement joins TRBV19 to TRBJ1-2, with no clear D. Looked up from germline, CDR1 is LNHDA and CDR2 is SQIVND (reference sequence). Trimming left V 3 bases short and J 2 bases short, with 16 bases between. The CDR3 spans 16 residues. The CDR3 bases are TGTGCCAGTAGTATTCTCCTAGCTCGCCCGAACTATGGCTACACCTTC. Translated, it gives CASSILLARPNYGYTF.

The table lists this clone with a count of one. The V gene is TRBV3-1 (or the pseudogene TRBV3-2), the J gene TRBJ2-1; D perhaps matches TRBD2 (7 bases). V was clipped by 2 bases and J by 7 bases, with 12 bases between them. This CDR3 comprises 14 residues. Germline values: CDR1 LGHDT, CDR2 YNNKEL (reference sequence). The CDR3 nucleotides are TGTGCCAGCAGCCAACGAGGGGGGGCTAATGAGCAGTTCTTC. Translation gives CASSQRGGANEQFF.

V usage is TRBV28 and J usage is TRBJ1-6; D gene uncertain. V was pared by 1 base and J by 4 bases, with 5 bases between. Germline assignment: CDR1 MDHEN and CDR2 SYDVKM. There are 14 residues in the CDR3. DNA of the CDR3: TGTGCCAGCAGTTTATTTCATTATAATTCACCCCTCCACTTT. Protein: CASSLFHYNSPLHF.

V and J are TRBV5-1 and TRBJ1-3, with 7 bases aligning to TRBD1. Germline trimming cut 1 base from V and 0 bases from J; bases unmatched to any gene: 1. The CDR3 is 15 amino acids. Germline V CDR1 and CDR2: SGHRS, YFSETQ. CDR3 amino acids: CASSLTGDSGNTIYF. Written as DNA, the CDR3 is TGCGCCAGCAGCTTGACAGGGGACTCTGGAAACACCATATATTTT.

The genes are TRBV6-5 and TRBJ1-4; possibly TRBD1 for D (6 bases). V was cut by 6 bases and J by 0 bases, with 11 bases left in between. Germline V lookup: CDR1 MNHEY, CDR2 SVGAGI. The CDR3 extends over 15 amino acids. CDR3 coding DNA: TGTGCCAGCAGCTTCCAGGGGACAACTAATGAAAAACTGTTTTTT. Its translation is CASSFQGTTNEKLFF.

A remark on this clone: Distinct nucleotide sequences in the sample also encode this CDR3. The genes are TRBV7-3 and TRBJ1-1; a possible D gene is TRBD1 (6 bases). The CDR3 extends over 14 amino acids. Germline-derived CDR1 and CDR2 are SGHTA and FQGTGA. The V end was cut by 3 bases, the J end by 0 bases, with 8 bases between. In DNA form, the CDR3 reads TGTGCCAGCAGCTTGGACAGAGTGAACACTGAAGCTTTCTTT. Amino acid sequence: CASSLDRVNTEAFF. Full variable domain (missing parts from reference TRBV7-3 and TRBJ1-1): GAGVSQTPSNKVTEKGKYVELRCDPISGHTALYWYRQSLGQGPEFLIYFQGTGAADDSGLPNDRFFAVRPEGSVSTLKIQRTERGDSAVYLCASSLDRVNTEAFFGQGTRLTVV.

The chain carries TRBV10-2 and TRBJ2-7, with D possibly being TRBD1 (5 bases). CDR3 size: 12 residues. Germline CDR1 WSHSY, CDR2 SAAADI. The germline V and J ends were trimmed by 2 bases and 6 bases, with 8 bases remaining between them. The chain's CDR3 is CASSEAGFEQYV. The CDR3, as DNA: TGCGCCAGCAGTGAGGCAGGGTTCGAGCAGTACGTC.

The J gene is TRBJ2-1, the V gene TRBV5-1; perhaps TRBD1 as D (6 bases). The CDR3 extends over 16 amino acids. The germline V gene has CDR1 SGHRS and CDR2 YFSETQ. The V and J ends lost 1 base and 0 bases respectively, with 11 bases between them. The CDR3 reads CASSLQGSASYNEQFF. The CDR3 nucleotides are TGCGCCAGCAGCTTGCAGGGGTCCGCCTCCTACAATGAGCAGTTCTTC.

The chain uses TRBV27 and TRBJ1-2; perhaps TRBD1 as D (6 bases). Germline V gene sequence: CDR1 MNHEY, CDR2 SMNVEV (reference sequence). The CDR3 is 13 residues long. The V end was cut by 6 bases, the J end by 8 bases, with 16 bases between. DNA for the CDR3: TGTGCCAGCAGCAACAACAGGGTAGGCGGCTACACCTTC. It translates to CASSNNRVGGYTF.

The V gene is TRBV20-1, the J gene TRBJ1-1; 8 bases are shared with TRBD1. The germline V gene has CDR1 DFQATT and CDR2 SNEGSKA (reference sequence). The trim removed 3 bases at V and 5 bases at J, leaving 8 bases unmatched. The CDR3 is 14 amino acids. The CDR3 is CSASGQGASTEAFF. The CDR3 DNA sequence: TGCAGTGCTAGTGGCCAGGGGGCTTCTACTGAAGCTTTCTTT.

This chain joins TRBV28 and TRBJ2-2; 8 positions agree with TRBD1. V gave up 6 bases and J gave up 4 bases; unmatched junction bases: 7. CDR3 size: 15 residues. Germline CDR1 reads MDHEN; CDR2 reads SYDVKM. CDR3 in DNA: TGTGCCAGCAGGCTGGGACAGGTAGTCACCGGGGAGCTGTTTTTT. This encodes CASRLGQVVTGELFF.

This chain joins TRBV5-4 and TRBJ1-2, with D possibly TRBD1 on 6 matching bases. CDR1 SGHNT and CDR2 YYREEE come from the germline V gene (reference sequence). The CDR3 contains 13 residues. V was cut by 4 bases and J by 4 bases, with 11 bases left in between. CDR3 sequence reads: CASSKGDTYGYTF. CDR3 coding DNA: TGTGCCAGCAGCAAAGGGGACACCTATGGCTACACCTTC.

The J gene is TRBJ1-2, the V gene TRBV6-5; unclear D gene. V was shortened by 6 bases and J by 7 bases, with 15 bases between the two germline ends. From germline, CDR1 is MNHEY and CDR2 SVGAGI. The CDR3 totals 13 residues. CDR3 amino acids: CASSRLARGGYTF. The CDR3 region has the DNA TGTGCCAGCAGCCGTCTAGCTAGAGGTGGCTACACCTTC.

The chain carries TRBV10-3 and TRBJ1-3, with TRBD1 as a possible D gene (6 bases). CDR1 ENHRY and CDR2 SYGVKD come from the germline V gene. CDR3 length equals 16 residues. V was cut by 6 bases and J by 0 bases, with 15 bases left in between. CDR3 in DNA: TGTGCCATCAGGAAACAGGGAGACAACTCTGGAAACACCATATATTTT. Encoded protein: CAIRKQGDNSGNTIYF.

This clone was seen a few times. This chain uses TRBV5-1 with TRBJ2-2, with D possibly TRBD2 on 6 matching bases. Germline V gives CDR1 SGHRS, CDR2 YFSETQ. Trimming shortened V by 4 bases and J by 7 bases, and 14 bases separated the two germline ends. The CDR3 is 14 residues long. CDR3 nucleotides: TGCGCCAGCAGCGTGGGACTTAGCGTCGGGGAGCTGTTTTTT. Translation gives CASSVGLSVGELFF. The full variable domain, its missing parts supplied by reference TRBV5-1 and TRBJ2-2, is KAGVTQTPRYLIKTRGQQVTLSCSPISGHRSVSWYQQTPGQGLQFLFEYFSETQRNKGNFPGRFSGRQFSNSRSEMNVSTLELGDSALYLCASSVGLSVGELFFGEGSRLTVL.

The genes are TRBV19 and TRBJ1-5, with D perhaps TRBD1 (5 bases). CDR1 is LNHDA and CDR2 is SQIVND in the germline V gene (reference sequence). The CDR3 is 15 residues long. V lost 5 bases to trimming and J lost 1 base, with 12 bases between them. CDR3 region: CASSEAGRSNQPQHF. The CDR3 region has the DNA TGTGCCAGTAGTGAGGCAGGGCGAAGCAATCAGCCCCAGCATTTT.

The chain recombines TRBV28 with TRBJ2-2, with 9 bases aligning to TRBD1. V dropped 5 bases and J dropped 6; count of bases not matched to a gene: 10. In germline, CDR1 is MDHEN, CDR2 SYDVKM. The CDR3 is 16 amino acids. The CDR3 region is CASSPPGTGFAGELFF. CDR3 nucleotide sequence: TGTGCCAGCAGTCCGCCGGGGACAGGGTTCGCCGGGGAGCTGTTTTTT.

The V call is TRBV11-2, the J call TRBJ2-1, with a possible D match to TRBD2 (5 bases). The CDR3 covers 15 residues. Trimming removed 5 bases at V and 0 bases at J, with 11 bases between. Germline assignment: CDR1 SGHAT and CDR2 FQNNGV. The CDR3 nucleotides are TGTGCCAGCAGCCCCCCGGGGAGCTCCTACAATGAGCAGTTCTTC. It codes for CASSPPGSSYNEQFF.

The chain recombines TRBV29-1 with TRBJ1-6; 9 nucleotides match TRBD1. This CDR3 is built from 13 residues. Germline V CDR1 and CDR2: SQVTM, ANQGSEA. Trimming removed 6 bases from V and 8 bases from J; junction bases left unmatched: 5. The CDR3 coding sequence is TGCAGCGTAAGACAGGGGGATCATTCACCCCTCCACTTT. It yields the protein CSVRQGDHSPLHF.

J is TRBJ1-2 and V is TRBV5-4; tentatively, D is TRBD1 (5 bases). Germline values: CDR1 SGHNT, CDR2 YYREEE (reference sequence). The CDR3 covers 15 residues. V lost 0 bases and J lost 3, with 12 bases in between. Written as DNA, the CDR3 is TGTGCCAGCAGCTTGGCCGCAGGGTTAGACTATGGCTACACCTTC. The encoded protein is CASSLAAGLDYGYTF.

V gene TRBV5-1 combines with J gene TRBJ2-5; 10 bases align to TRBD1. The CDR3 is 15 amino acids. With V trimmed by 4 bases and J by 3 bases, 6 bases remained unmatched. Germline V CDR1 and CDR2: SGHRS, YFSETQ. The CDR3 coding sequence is TGCGCCAGCAGCCCGCAGGGGACAGGGGAAGAGACCCAGTACTTC. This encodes CASSPQGTGEETQYF.